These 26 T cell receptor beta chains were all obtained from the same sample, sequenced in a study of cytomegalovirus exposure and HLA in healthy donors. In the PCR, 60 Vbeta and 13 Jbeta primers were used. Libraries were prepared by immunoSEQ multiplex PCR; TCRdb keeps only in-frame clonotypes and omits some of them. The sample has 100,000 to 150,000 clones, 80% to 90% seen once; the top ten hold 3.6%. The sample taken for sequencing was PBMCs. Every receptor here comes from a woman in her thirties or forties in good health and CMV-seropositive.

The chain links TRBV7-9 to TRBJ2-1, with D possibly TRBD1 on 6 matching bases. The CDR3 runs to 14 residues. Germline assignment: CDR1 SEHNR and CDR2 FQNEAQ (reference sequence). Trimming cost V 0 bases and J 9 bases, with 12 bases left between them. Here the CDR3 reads CASSLAPGEREQFF. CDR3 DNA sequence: TGTGCCAGCAGCTTAGCGCCAGGGGAACGTGAGCAGTTCTTC.

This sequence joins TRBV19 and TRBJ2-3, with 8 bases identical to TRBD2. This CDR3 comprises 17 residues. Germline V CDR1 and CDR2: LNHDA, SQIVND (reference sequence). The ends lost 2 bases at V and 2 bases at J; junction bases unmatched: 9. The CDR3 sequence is CASSIFVSGISTDTQYF. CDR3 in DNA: TGTGCCAGTAGTATATTTGTTAGCGGGATCTCCACAGATACGCAGTATTTT. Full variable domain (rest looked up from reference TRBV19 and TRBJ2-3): DGGITQSPKYLFRKEGQNVTLSCEQNLNHDAMYWYRQDPGQGLRLIYYSQIVNDFQKGDIAEGYSVSREKKESFPLTVTSAQKNPTAFYLCASSIFVSGISTDTQYFGPGTRLTVL.

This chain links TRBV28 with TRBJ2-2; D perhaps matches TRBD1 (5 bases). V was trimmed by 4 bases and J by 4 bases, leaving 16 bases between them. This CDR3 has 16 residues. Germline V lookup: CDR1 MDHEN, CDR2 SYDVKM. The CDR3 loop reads CASSSNSGMSTGELFF. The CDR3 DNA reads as TGTGCCAGCAGTTCGAATTCAGGGATGAGCACCGGGGAGCTGTTTTTT. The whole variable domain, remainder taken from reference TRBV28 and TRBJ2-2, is DVKVTQSSRYLVKRTGEKVFLECVQDMDHENMFWYRQDPGLGLRLIYFSYDVKMKEKGDIPEGYSVSREKKERFSLILESASTNQTSMYLCASSSNSGMSTGELFFGEGSRLTVL.

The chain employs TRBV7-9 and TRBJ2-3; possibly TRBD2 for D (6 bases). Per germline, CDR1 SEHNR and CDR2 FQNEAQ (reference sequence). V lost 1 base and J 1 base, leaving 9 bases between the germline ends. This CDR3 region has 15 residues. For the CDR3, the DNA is TGTGCCAGCAGCTTAGGCGGGGCCCGCACAGATACGCAGTATTTT. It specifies CASSLGGARTDTQYF.

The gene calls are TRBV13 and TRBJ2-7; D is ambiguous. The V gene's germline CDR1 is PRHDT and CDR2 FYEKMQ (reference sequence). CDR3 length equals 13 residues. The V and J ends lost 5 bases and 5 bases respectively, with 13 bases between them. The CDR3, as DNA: TGTGCCAGCAGCACGAAGCTCCGCCACGAGCAGTACTTC. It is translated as CASSTKLRHEQYF. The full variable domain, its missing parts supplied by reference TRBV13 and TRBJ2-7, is AAGVIQSPRHLIKEKRETATLKCYPIPRHDTVYWYQQGPGQDPQFLISFYEKMQSDKGSIPDRFSAQQFSDYHSELNMSSLELGDSALYFCASSTKLRHEQYFGPGTRLTVT.

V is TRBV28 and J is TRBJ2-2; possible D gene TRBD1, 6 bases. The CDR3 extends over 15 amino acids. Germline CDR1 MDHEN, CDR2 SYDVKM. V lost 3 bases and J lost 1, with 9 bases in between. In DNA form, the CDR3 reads TGTGCCAGCAGTTTCGGACAGATGAACACCGGGGAGCTGTTTTTT. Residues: CASSFGQMNTGELFF. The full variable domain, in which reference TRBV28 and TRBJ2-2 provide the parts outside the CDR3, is DVKVTQSSRYLVKRTGEKVFLECVQDMDHENMFWYRQDPGLGLRLIYFSYDVKMKEKGDIPEGYSVSREKKERFSLILESASTNQTSMYLCASSFGQMNTGELFFGEGSRLTVL.

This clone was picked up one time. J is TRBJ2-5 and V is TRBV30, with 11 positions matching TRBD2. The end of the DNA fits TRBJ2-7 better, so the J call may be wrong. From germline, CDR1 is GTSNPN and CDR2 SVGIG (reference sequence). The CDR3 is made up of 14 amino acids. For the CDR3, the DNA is TGTGCCTGGACGGAACTAGCGGGAGCCCACGAGCAGTACTTC. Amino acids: CAWTELAGAHEQYF.

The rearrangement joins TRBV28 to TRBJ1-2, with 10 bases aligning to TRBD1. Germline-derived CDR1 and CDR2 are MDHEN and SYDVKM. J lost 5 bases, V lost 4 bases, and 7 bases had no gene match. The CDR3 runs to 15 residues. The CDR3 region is CASSSGQGERYGYTF. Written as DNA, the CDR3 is TGTGCCAGCAGTTCAGGACAGGGGGAAAGGTATGGCTACACCTTC.

This CDR3 reads CASSTGTGGVSTDTQYF. Written as DNA, the CDR3 is TGTGCCAGCAGTACCGGGACAGGGGGCGTGAGCACAGATACGCAGTATTTT. The chain links TRBV27 to TRBJ2-3; TRBD1 aligns across 12 bases. Germline V gives CDR1 MNHEY, CDR2 SMNVEV (reference sequence). The CDR3 length is 17 residues. The V segment lost 5 bases and the J segment 0 bases; nucleotides outside the gene matches: 6.

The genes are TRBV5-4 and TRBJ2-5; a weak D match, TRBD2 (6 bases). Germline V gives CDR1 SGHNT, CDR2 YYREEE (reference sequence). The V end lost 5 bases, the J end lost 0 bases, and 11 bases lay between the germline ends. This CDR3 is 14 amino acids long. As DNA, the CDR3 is TGTGCCAGCAGGCGGGACTCGTACCAAGAGACCCAGTACTTC. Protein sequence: CASRRDSYQETQYF.

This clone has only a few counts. This CDR3 reads CSVGGDRGQTNYGYTF. The CDR3 DNA sequence: TGCAGCGTTGGGGGGGACAGGGGGCAGACTAACTATGGCTACACCTTC. This chain uses TRBV29-1 with TRBJ1-2; 12 bases fit TRBD1. CDR1 and CDR2 (germline): SQVTM, ANQGSEA. The trim removed 4 bases at V and 0 bases at J, leaving 6 bases unmatched. The CDR3 is made up of 16 amino acids.

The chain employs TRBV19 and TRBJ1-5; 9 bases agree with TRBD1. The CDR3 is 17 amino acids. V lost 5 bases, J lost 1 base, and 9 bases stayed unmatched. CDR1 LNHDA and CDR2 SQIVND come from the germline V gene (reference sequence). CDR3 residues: CASSRGTGSSSNQPQHF. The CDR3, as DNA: TGTGCCAGTAGTCGGGGGACAGGGAGTTCGAGCAATCAGCCCCAGCATTTT. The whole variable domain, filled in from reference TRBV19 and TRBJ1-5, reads DGGITQSPKYLFRKEGQNVTLSCEQNLNHDAMYWYRQDPGQGLRLIYYSQIVNDFQKGDIAEGYSVSREKKESFPLTVTSAQKNPTAFYLCASSRGTGSSSNQPQHFGDGTRLSIL.

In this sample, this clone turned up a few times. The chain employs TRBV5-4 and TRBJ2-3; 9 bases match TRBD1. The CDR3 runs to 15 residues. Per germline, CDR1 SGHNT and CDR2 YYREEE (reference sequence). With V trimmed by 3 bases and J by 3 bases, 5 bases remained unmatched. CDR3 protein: CASSSGQGYTDTQYF. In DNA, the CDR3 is TGTGCCAGCAGCTCAGGACAGGGGTATACAGATACGCAGTATTTT.

CDR3 region: CASSFQLGEKLFF. The CDR3 region has the DNA TGCGCCAGCAGCTTTCAGTTGGGCGAAAAACTGTTTTTT. This chain links TRBV5-1 with TRBJ1-4, with D uncertain. Trimming took off 2 bases at V and 8 bases at J, with 10 bases between the two ends. This CDR3 spans 13 amino acids. CDR1 SGHRS and CDR2 YFSETQ come from the germline V gene.

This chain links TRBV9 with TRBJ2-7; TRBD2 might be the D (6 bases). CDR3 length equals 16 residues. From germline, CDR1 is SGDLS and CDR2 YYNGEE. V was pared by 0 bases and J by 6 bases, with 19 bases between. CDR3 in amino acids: CASSVADGGLQGEQYF. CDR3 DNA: TGTGCCAGCAGCGTAGCTGACGGGGGTTTGCAGGGCGAGCAGTACTTC. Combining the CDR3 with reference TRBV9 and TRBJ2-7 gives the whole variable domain DSGVTQTPKHLITATGQRVTLRCSPRSGDLSVYWYQQSLDQGLQFLIQYYNGEERAKGNILERFSAQQFPDLHSELNLSSLELGDSALYFCASSVADGGLQGEQYFGPGTRLTVT.

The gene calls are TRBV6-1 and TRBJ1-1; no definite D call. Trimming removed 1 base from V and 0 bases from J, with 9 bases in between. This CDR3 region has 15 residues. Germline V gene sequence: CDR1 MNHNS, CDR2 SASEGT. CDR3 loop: CASSEDGVMNTEAFF. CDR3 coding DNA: TGTGCCAGCAGTGAAGACGGTGTCATGAACACTGAAGCTTTCTTT.

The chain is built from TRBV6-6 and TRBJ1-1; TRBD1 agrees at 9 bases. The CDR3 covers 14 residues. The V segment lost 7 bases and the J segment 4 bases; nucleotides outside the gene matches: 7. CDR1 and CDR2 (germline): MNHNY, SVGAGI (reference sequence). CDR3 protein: CASIETGGATEAFF. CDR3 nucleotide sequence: TGTGCCAGCATTGAGACAGGGGGTGCCACTGAAGCTTTCTTT.

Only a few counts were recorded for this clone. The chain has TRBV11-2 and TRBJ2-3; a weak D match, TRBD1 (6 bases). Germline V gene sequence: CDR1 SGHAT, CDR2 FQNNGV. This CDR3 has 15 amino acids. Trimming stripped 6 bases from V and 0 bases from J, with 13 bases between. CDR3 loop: CASRKTGLSTDTQYF. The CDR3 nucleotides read TGTGCCAGCAGAAAAACAGGGCTGAGCACAGATACGCAGTATTTT.

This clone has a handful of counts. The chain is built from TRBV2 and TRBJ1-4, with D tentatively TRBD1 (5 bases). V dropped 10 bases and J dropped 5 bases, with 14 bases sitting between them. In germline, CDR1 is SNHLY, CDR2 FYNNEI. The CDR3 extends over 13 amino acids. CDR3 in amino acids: CATHRRGNEKLFF. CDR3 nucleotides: TGTGCCACACACCGAAGGGGAAATGAAAAACTGTTTTTT.

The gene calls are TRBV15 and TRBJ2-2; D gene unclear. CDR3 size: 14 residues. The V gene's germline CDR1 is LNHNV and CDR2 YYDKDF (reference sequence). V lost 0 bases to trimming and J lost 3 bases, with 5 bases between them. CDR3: CATSRDRDTGELFF. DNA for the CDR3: TGTGCCACCAGCAGAGATCGGGACACCGGGGAGCTGTTTTTT.

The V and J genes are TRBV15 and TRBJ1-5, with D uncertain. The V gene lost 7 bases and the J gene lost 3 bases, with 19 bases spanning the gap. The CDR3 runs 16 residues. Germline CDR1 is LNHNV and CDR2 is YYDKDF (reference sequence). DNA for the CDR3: TGTGCCACCAACCACCGGGAGTCCTTATTCAATCAGCCCCAGCATTTT. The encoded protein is CATNHRESLFNQPQHF.

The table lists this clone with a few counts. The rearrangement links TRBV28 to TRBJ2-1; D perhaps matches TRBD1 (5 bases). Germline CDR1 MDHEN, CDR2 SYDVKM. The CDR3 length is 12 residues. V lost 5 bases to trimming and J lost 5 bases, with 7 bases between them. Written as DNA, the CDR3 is TGTGCCAGCAGTCCGGACAACAATGAGCAGTTCTTC. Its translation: CASSPDNNEQFF.

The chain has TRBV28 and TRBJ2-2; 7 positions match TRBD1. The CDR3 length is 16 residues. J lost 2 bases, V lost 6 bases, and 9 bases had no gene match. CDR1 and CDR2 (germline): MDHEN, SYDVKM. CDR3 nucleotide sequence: TGTGCCAGCAGGCAACGACAGGGTCTAAACACCGGGGAGCTGTTTTTT. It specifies CASRQRQGLNTGELFF.

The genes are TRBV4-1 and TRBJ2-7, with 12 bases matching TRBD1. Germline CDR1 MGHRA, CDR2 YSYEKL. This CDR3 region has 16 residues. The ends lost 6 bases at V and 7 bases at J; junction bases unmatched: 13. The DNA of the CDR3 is TGCGCCAGCAGTTTTGCCGGGACAGGGGGCCGAAGGGAGCAGTACTTC. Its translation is CASSFAGTGGRREQYF.

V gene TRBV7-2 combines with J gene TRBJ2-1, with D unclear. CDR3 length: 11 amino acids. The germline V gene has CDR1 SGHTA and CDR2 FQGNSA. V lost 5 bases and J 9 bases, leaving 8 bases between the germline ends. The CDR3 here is CASSREVEQFF. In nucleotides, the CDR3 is TGTGCCAGCAGCCGAGAGGTTGAGCAGTTCTTC.

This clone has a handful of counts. CDR3 amino acids: CASGLRVGTGMNTEAFF. CDR3 sequence (DNA): TGTGCTAGTGGGTTGAGGGTTGGGACAGGGATGAACACTGAAGCTTTCTTT. V gene TRBV12-5 combines with J gene TRBJ1-1, with TRBD1 matching 9 bases. The CDR3 consists of 17 residues. CDR1 is LGHNT and CDR2 is FRNRAP in the germline V gene. J gave up 0 bases and V 6 bases, and 11 bases lay outside the gene matches.